A selection of T cell receptor beta chains follows, all from one sample in a study of CD8 T cells in Susac syndrome. TCRdb itself ran the immunoSEQ multiplex PCR reads through MiXCR, one entry per CDR3 protein. The table has about 120,000 distinct CDR3 sequences, about 94% seen once. Sequenced: CD8+ T cells from PBMCs. Source of these receptors: a human donor with Susac syndrome. CDR3s include the opening cysteine and the closing phenylalanine or tryptophan. A D gene is named only where the DNA matches it firmly. Clone sizes are given selectively: once, few, many, or a class where the clone is expanded.

CDR3aa	CDR3nt	d_gene	v_gene	j_gene	abundance
CSARDDWGEGQGAYGYTF	TGCAGTGCTAGAGATGATTGGGGTGAGGGACAGGGGGCCTATGGCTACACCTTC	TRBD1	TRBV20-1	TRBJ1-2	.
CSGGGSDTEAFF	TGCAGCGGCGGAGGGTCCGACACTGAAGCTTTCTTT	.	TRBV29-1	TRBJ1-1	.
CATSDKTGGRETQYF	TGTGCCACCAGTGACAAGACAGGGGGTCGGGAGACCCAGTACTTC	TRBD1	TRBV24-1	TRBJ2-5	.
CASEGGVGTPLHF	TGTGCCAGTGAGGGGGGCGTGGGGACACCCCTCCACTTT	.	TRBV19	TRBJ1-6	.
CASTTWTSGADEQFF	TGTGCCAGCACCACTTGGACTAGCGGGGCGGATGAGCAGTTCTTC	TRBD2	TRBV5-4	TRBJ2-1	.
CASSQGGGENEQYF	TGTGCCAGCAGCCAAGGGGGAGGGGAGAACGAGCAGTACTTC	TRBD2	TRBV14	TRBJ2-7	.
CSAKGGAEVGEQYF	TGCAGTGCAAAAGGGGGGGCCGAAGTGGGCGAGCAGTACTTC	.	TRBV20-1	TRBJ2-7	.
CSVVHREGGELFF	TGCAGCGTTGTGCACAGGGAAGGCGGGGAGCTGTTTTTT	.	TRBV29-1	TRBJ2-2	.
CSVEPEQGVEQYF	TGCAGTGTCGAGCCGGAACAGGGGGTCGAGCAGTACTTC	TRBD1	TRBV20-1	TRBJ2-7	.
CASSFRSENTEAFF	TGTGCCAGCAGTTTTCGTTCCGAGAACACTGAAGCTTTCTTT	.	TRBV12-3/TRBV12-4	TRBJ1-1	.
CASSFGTGGYEQYF	TGTGCCAGCAGTTTTGGAACAGGGGGCTACGAGCAGTACTTC	TRBD1	TRBV12-3/TRBV12-4	TRBJ2-7	few
CSARDIGRAGGEAFF	TGCAGTGCTAGAGATATAGGCAGGGCGGGGGGTGAAGCTTTCTTT	.	TRBV20-1	TRBJ1-1	.
CASSPDWAYGYTF	TGTGCCAGCAGCCCGGATTGGGCCTATGGCTACACCTTC	.	TRBV14	TRBJ1-2	.
CASSYGGGPPQFF	TGTGCCAGCAGTTATGGCGGGGGGCCCCCTCAGTTCTTC	TRBD2	TRBV6-2/TRBV6-3	TRBJ2-1	.
CASSLRTGGADNYGYTF	TGCGCCAGCAGCCTAAGGACAGGGGGCGCAGATAACTATGGCTACACCTTC	TRBD1	TRBV5-1	TRBJ1-2	.
CASSNRTSLDTQYF	TGTGCCAGCAGCAACAGGACTAGCCTTGATACGCAGTATTTT	TRBD2	TRBV12-3/TRBV12-4	TRBJ2-3	.
CAWSVGDRGLLAKNIQYF	TGTGCCTGGAGTGTAGGGGACAGGGGCCTTCTAGCCAAAAACATTCAGTACTTC	TRBD1	TRBV30	TRBJ2-4	.
CATRDSEGPHGYTF	TGTGCCACCAGAGATTCGGAGGGCCCACATGGCTACACCTTC	.	TRBV19	TRBJ1-2	.
CASSLGSLTGPNTEAFF	TGTGCCAGCAGCTTGGGAAGTCTAACAGGACCGAACACTGAAGCTTTCTTT	.	TRBV7-9	TRBJ1-1	.
CATSRGASTKQYF	TGTGCCACCAGCAGAGGTGCCAGTACCAAGCAGTACTTC	.	TRBV15	TRBJ2-7	.
CASTDGGLNEQFF	TGTGCCAGCACCGATGGGGGGTTAAATGAGCAGTTCTTC	.	TRBV13	TRBJ2-1	.
CASTGQGSYGYTF	TGTGCCAGTACCGGACAGGGGAGCTATGGCTACACCTTC	TRBD1	TRBV19	TRBJ1-2	.
CASSIGQPDGTQYF	TGTGCCAGCAGTATTGGACAGCCCGACGGGACCCAGTACTTC	.	TRBV12-3/TRBV12-4	TRBJ2-5	.
CSVVRGPNTEAFF	TGCAGCGTTGTACGGGGCCCGAACACTGAAGCTTTCTTT	.	TRBV29-1	TRBJ1-1	.
CASGLGGLAHTGELFF	TGTGCTAGTGGTTTGGGAGGACTAGCCCACACCGGGGAGCTGTTTTTT	TRBD2	TRBV12-5	TRBJ2-2	.
CASSFSRYAGELFF	TGTGCCAGCAGTTTTTCCCGGTACGCCGGGGAGCTGTTTTTT	.	TRBV28	TRBJ2-2	.
CASSVDREVSGENTGELFF	TGTGCCAGCAGTGTCGACAGGGAGGTTTCGGGTGAGAACACCGGGGAGCTGTTTTTT	.	TRBV2	TRBJ2-2	.
CASSEAETQYF	TGTGCCAGCAGCGAAGCGGAGACCCAGTACTTC	.	TRBV9	TRBJ2-5	.
CASSLTKRGQGYGYTF	TGTGCCAGCAGCTTAACAAAAAGGGGGCAAGGCTATGGCTACACCTTC	TRBD1	TRBV7-3	TRBJ1-2	once
CATKGIGITEAFF	TGTGCCACCAAGGGTATAGGAATCACTGAAGCTTTCTTT	.	TRBV24-1	TRBJ1-1	.
CSVEPGRRYGYTF	TGCAGCGTTGAACCGGGTCGTCGATATGGCTACACCTTC	.	TRBV29-1	TRBJ1-2	.
CASSLSGQGYQPQHF	TGTGCCAGCAGTTTATCGGGACAGGGATATCAGCCCCAGCATTTT	TRBD1	TRBV27	TRBJ1-5	.
CASRLGQHLTDTQYF	TGTGCCAGCAGGCTCGGACAACACCTCACAGATACGCAGTATTTT	.	TRBV2	TRBJ2-3	.
CASSAGAGTDAYEQYF	TGTGCCAGCAGCGCGGGTGCCGGGACGGATGCCTACGAGCAGTACTTC	.	TRBV5-6	TRBJ2-7	once
CASSLDSGRTEAFF	TGTGCCAGCAGTCTTGACAGTGGGAGGACTGAAGCTTTCTTT	.	TRBV6-6	TRBJ1-1	.
CASSLGKNEQFF	TGTGCCAGCAGTCTAGGCAAGAATGAGCAGTTCTTC	.	TRBV11-2	TRBJ2-1	few
CASSPDRGPNEQFF	TGTGCCAGCTCACCGGACAGGGGGCCGAATGAGCAGTTCTTC	TRBD1	TRBV18	TRBJ2-1	.
CASSPRGGSYNEQFF	TGTGCCAGCTCGCCGAGGGGGGGCTCCTACAATGAGCAGTTCTTC	.	TRBV6-2/TRBV6-3	TRBJ2-1	.
CASSQDSGNTIYF	TGTGCCAGCAGCCAAGACTCCGGAAACACCATATATTTT	.	TRBV4-2	TRBJ1-3	.
CASSSLRGASYNEQFF	TGTGCCAGCAGCTCTCTCCGGGGGGCCTCCTACAATGAGCAGTTCTTC	.	TRBV7-9	TRBJ2-1	.
CASSPTSGGGTDTQYF	TGTGCCAGCAGCCCGACTAGCGGGGGGGGCACAGATACGCAGTATTTT	TRBD2	TRBV7-2	TRBJ2-3	.
CASSLQGYVEINVLTF	TGTGCCAGCAGCCTTCAGGGGTACGTAGAGATCAACGTCCTGACTTTC	.	TRBV11-2	TRBJ2-6	.
CASSLAGGSSGANVLTF	TGTGCCAGCAGCTTAGCGGGGGGGAGCTCTGGGGCCAACGTCCTGACTTTC	TRBD2	TRBV7-8	TRBJ2-6	.
CASGKPEEGFNYGYTF	TGTGCCAGCGGAAAACCAGAGGAGGGCTTTAACTATGGCTACACCTTC	.	TRBV6-1	TRBJ1-2	.
CASSLQTDTQYF	TGTGCCAGCAGTCTACAGACAGATACGCAGTATTTT	.	TRBV2	TRBJ2-3	.